This T cell receptor (beta chain) was found in a study of CD8+ T cells in alopecia areata. Overall study context: Treated patients were dosed with oral tofacitinib, taking 5 to 10 mg twice daily. Points from the study as a whole: Normal skin's resident alphabeta T cells are also sequenced in scalp samples.

The sample's treatment: oral pan-JAK inhibitor, 5-10 mg twice daily. After isolation, RNA underwent reverse transcription to generate cDNA as the sequencing template. Method: immunoSEQ multiplex PCR; TCRdb's copy keeps in-frame clones and lacks some. The sample carries roughly 190,000 clones, about 60% recorded once. The CDR3 spans 14 residues. Germline trimming cut 9 bases from V and 7 bases from J; bases unmatched to any gene: 11. Germline CDR1 and CDR2: SNHLY and FYNNEI. The table lists this clone with many counts. What it binds is unknown. This specimen consisted of CD4+ T cells sorted from blood, obtained at week 4, from a patient treated with tofacitinib. This rearrangement joins TRBV2 to TRBJ2-1; TRBD2 aligns across 8 bases. This clonotype originated in a human donor with alopecia areata. CDR3 region: CASQRESAGNEQFF. The CDR3 DNA follows: TGTGCCAGTCAGCGGGAGTCGGCAGGAAATGAGCAGTTCTTC.